These 30 T cell receptor beta chains were all obtained from the same sample, sequenced in a study of long-term antiretroviral therapy in people with HIV (dated by TCRdb to 2022 to 2024). Sequencing of the TRB variable region was done with the immunoSEQ hsTCRB v3.0 assay at survey level resolution. Here the immuneACCESS table is served through TCRdb, limited to in-frame sequences with V and J called. Missing clones are a known gap in these copies; in checked studies unresolved V genes cover under half, and the rest lacks a known reason. The sample table records tens of thousands of clones; around 82% of these occur just once. The leading ten clones occupy 7.5% to 9.5% of the sample. The specimen was unsorted PBMCs, collected 3 years after starting antiretroviral therapy. These receptors all come from a man aged 35 to 55 with HIV.

The chain combines TRBV2 with TRBJ1-5; D unclear. The V end lost 2 bases, the J end lost 7 bases, and 9 bases lay between the germline ends. From germline, CDR1 is SNHLY and CDR2 FYNNEI. CDR3 size: 13 residues. Written as DNA, the CDR3 is TGTGCCAGCAGTGAACAGGTGGTACAGCCCCAGCATTTT. Translating gives CASSEQVVQPQHF. The complete variable domain, with remaining parts taken from reference TRBV2 and TRBJ1-5, reads EPEVTQTPSHQVTQMGQEVILRCVPISNHLYFYWYRQILGQKVEFLVSFYNNEISEKSEIFDDQFSVERPDGSNFTLKIRSTKLEDSAMYFCASSEQVVQPQHFGDGTRLSIL.

V gene TRBV7-9 combines with J gene TRBJ1-3; 9 bases line up with TRBD1. The CDR3 spans 19 residues. The V segment lost 6 bases and the J segment 3 bases; nucleotides outside the gene matches: 18. Germline lookup yields CDR1 SEHNR and CDR2 FQNEAQ (reference sequence). CDR3 sequence (DNA): TGTGCCAGCAGACATACCCCCGGGACAGGGCTTTTCTTTGGAAACACCATATATTTT. Amino acids: CASRHTPGTGLFFGNTIYF.

This clone was counted a single time. This chain links TRBV15 with TRBJ1-1; tentatively, D is TRBD1 (6 bases). V was shortened by 0 bases and J by 8 bases, with 13 bases between the two germline ends. The CDR3 has 14 amino acids. CDR1 and CDR2 (germline): LNHNV, YYDKDF (reference sequence). DNA of the CDR3: TGTGCCACCAGCAGAGATCGCGGGGGGGCCGAAGCTTTCTTT. As protein: CATSRDRGGAEAFF. The entire variable domain, with the rest obtained from reference TRBV15 and TRBJ1-1, is as follows: DAMVIQNPRYQVTQFGKPVTLSCSQTLNHNVMYWYQQKSSQAPKLLFHYYDKDFNNEADTPDNFQSRRPNTSFCFLDIRSPGLGDTAMYLCATSRDRGGAEAFFGQGTRLTVV.

V and J are TRBV5-1 and TRBJ2-1; D possibly corresponds to TRBD1 (6 bases). The V end lost 4 bases, the J end lost 3 bases, and 14 bases lay between the germline ends. The CDR3 sequence is 15 residues long. Germline loops: CDR1 SGHRS, CDR2 YFSETQ. In DNA form, the CDR3 reads TGCGCCAGCAGCCCAGAATGGGACATCTACAATGAGCAGTTCTTC. Protein sequence: CASSPEWDIYNEQFF.

This clone was seen just once. The chain joins TRBV19 to TRBJ2-7; 8 nucleotides align to TRBD1. The V and J ends lost 6 bases and 4 bases, in that order; junction bases with no gene match: 8. The germline gives CDR1 LNHDA, CDR2 SQIVND (reference sequence). This CDR3 comprises 14 residues. CDR3 DNA sequence: TGTGCCAGTAGCGACAGGGGAAGGTCGTACGAGCAGTACTTC. Its protein is CASSDRGRSYEQYF.

This chain connects TRBV30 to TRBJ1-4; the match to TRBD1 covers 8 bases. The trim removed 0 bases at V and 4 bases at J, leaving 10 bases unmatched. CDR3 size: 17 residues. Germline V gives CDR1 GTSNPN, CDR2 SVGIG (reference sequence). Here the CDR3 reads CAWSVPRTGLNNEKLFF. CDR3 DNA sequence: TGTGCCTGGAGTGTACCGCGGACAGGGCTTAATAATGAAAAACTGTTTTTT.

The V gene is TRBV2, the J gene TRBJ1-6; D possibly corresponds to TRBD1 (5 bases). Germline V lookup: CDR1 SNHLY, CDR2 FYNNEI. The CDR3 is made up of 14 amino acids. V dropped 8 bases and J dropped 4 bases, with 12 bases sitting between them. CDR3 sequence (DNA): TGTGCCAGCCTCGCGGGACCGTATAATTCACCCCTCCACTTT. Amino acids: CASLAGPYNSPLHF.

The chain employs TRBV5-1 and TRBJ2-7; D is perhaps TRBD2 (5 bases). Germline V gene lookup returns CDR1 SGHRS and CDR2 YFSETQ. This CDR3 contains 12 residues. The ends were cut back, 0 bases at V and 5 bases at J, with 6 bases in the middle. Here the CDR3 DNA reads TGCGCCAGCAGCTTGGTCGGGGACGAGCAGTACTTC. Its translation: CASSLVGDEQYF.

This clone was seen a handful of times. The rearrangement uses TRBV6-1 and TRBJ1-2; D is perhaps TRBD1 (5 bases). Germline V gives CDR1 MNHNS, CDR2 SASEGT. CDR3 length: 13 residues. V lost 3 bases and J 2 bases, leaving 7 bases between the germline ends. CDR3 sequence (DNA): TGTGCCAGCAGTGATACAGGAAACTATGGCTACACCTTC. Protein product: CASSDTGNYGYTF.

The CDR3 region is CASSLIGVGSAEAFF. In DNA, the CDR3 is TGTGCCAGCAGCTTGATTGGAGTAGGGTCCGCGGAAGCTTTCTTT. The gene calls are TRBV5-6 and TRBJ1-1; no reliable D call. V was cut by 1 base and J by 8 bases, with 18 bases left in between. This CDR3 is built from 15 residues. Germline-derived CDR1 and CDR2 are SGHDT and YYEEEE.

The V gene is TRBV11-3, the J gene TRBJ2-1, with unresolved D. CDR3 length: 14 amino acids. Germline CDR1 is SGHNT and CDR2 is YENEEA. V lost 5 bases to trimming and J lost 6 bases, with 14 bases between them. In nucleotides, the CDR3 is TGTGCCAGCAGCCCACCAGACCTAACCAATGAGCAGTTCTTC. Amino acids: CASSPPDLTNEQFF. The full variable domain, completed using reference TRBV11-3 and TRBJ2-1, is EAGVVQSPRYKIIEKKQPVAFWCNPISGHNTLYWYLQNLGQGPELLIRYENEEAVDDSQLPKDRFSAERLKGVDSTLKIQPAELGDSAVYLCASSPPDLTNEQFFGPGTRLTVL.

This clone was counted a single time. The rearrangement links TRBV19 to TRBJ1-1; 10 positions match TRBD1. In germline, CDR1 is LNHDA, CDR2 SQIVND (reference sequence). The ends lost 6 bases at V and 6 bases at J; junction bases unmatched: 4. The length of the CDR3 is 13 residues. CDR3 DNA: TGTGCCAGTAGCGGACAGGGGGTCGCTGAAGCTTTCTTT. It yields the protein CASSGQGVAEAFF.

This chain joins TRBV25-1 and TRBJ2-5, with TRBD1 as a possible D gene (5 bases). Trimming removed 4 bases at V and 5 bases at J, with 8 bases between. The CDR3 has 12 residues. CDR1 MGHDK and CDR2 SYGVNS come from the germline V gene. The CDR3 sequence is CASSAGMETQYF. Here the CDR3 DNA reads TGTGCCAGCAGTGCAGGGATGGAGACCCAGTACTTC.

V usage is TRBV7-2 and J usage is TRBJ1-2; the D gene is possibly TRBD1 (6 bases). Germline values: CDR1 SGHTA, CDR2 FQGNSA. The CDR3 sequence is 16 residues long. Trimming cost V 2 bases and J 2 bases, with 15 bases left between them. Here the CDR3 reads CASSLLVGGPNYGYTF. Written as DNA, the CDR3 is TGTGCCAGCAGCTTATTAGTCGGGGGCCCGAACTATGGCTACACCTTC.

The chain employs TRBV11-3 and TRBJ2-7, with 8 bases lining up with TRBD1. The CDR3 covers 17 residues. Germline CDR1 and CDR2: SGHNT and YENEEA. V lost 1 base and J lost 0; bases outside the gene matches: 8. In DNA, the CDR3 is TGTGCCAGCAGCTTAGCCTCAGGGGGCTCACGCTCCTACGAGCAGTACTTC. It encodes CASSLASGGSRSYEQYF.

The V call is TRBV19, the J call TRBJ1-2; possibly TRBD1 for D (6 bases). Germline V gene lookup returns CDR1 LNHDA and CDR2 SQIVND (reference sequence). The V end was cut by 4 bases, the J end by 3 bases, with 12 bases between. The CDR3 sequence is 14 residues long. The CDR3 DNA reads as TGTGCCAGTAGTAGTTCGGGGGCTCACTATGGCTACACCTTC. This sequence encodes CASSSSGAHYGYTF.

This chain links TRBV9 with TRBJ1-1, with a tentative D call TRBD1 (6 bases). The CDR3 has 12 residues. Germline V gene lookup returns CDR1 SGDLS and CDR2 YYNGEE. Trimming left V 0 bases short and J 7 bases short, with 7 bases between. CDR3 sequence: CASSVEDSEAFF. For the CDR3, the DNA is TGTGCCAGCAGCGTAGAGGACAGTGAAGCTTTCTTT.

The sample holds a few counts of this clone. J is TRBJ1-2 and V is TRBV10-2; a possible D gene is TRBD1 (5 bases). Germline V gene sequence: CDR1 WSHSY, CDR2 SAAADI. This CDR3 comprises 14 residues. Trimming removed 4 bases from V and 7 bases from J, with 16 bases in between. This CDR3 is CASSGVWGGGGYTF. The DNA of the CDR3 is TGCGCCAGCAGTGGAGTTTGGGGGGGTGGTGGCTACACCTTC.

The chain uses TRBV2 and TRBJ1-5, with D perhaps TRBD1 (6 bases). CDR1 is SNHLY and CDR2 is FYNNEI in the germline V gene. Trimming took 5 bases from V and 10 from J, leaving 12 bases between them. The CDR3 has 12 residues. The CDR3 loop is CASSRTVEPQHF. In nucleotides, the CDR3 is TGTGCCAGCAGTAGGACAGTCGAACCCCAGCATTTT.

The chain is built from TRBV7-9 and TRBJ2-2; D unclear. The CDR3 is 18 residues long. Between the trimmed V and J ends, which lost 2 bases and 4 bases, there was a span of 20 bases. Germline loops: CDR1 SEHNR, CDR2 FQNEAQ (reference sequence). CDR3 bases: TGTGCCAGCAGCTTACGGTCTCGAGGCAGTCCTCTCACCGGGGAGCTGTTTTTT. This codes for CASSLRSRGSPLTGELFF.

The chain carries TRBV7-9 and TRBJ2-4, with D maybe TRBD1 (6 bases). V shed 1 base and J shed 8 bases, with 12 bases lying between them. Per the germline V gene, CDR1 is SEHNR and CDR2 is FQNEAQ (reference sequence). The CDR3 sequence is 14 residues long. The CDR3 reads CASSLGPGADIQYF. Written as DNA, the CDR3 is TGTGCCAGCAGCTTAGGCCCAGGGGCGGACATTCAGTACTTC.

V is TRBV6-5 and J is TRBJ2-7; D possibly corresponds to TRBD2 (5 bases). This CDR3 comprises 13 residues. The ends were cut back, 0 bases at V and 7 bases at J, with 10 bases in the middle. CDR1 is MNHEY and CDR2 is SVGAGI in the germline V gene. Here the CDR3 DNA reads TGTGCCAGCAGTTACTCTAGCGTAGATGAGCAGTACTTC. Its translation: CASSYSSVDEQYF.

The sample holds a few counts of this clone. V usage is TRBV4-1 and J usage is TRBJ2-7; D might be TRBD1 or TRBD2, each matching 5 bases. CDR1 MGHRA and CDR2 YSYEKL come from the germline V gene. V was pared by 4 bases and J by 0 bases, with 16 bases between. The CDR3 consists of 16 residues. CDR3 amino acids: CASSPRVSGTSYEQYF. In DNA form, the CDR3 reads TGCGCCAGCAGCCCCCGGGTCTCGGGGACCTCCTACGAGCAGTACTTC.

V is TRBV9 and J is TRBJ2-6, with D possibly being TRBD2 (5 bases). The CDR3 consists of 16 residues. Germline assignment: CDR1 SGDLS and CDR2 YYNGEE. V gave up 4 bases and J gave up 5 bases, with 16 bases separating them. The CDR3: CASSPRTALRANVLTF. In nucleotides, the CDR3 is TGTGCCAGCAGCCCCCGGACTGCCCTGAGGGCCAACGTCCTGACTTTC.

The chain links TRBV2 to TRBJ2-5, with D uncertain. CDR3 length equals 14 residues. Trimming took 7 bases from V and 1 from J, leaving 13 bases between them. Germline V CDR1 and CDR2: SNHLY, FYNNEI. The CDR3 sequence is CASMSDRAQETQYF. The CDR3, as DNA: TGTGCCAGCATGTCCGATCGTGCCCAAGAGACCCAGTACTTC.

This rearrangement joins TRBV11-3 to TRBJ1-1, with 8 bases aligning to TRBD1. CDR1 is SGHNT and CDR2 is YENEEA in the germline V gene. The CDR3 contains 12 residues. Trimming cost V 8 bases and J 6 bases; bases outside gene matches: 5. The CDR3 DNA follows: TGTGCCAGCTCACAGGGGGGGTCTGAAGCTTTCTTT. Its protein is CASSQGGSEAFF.

V usage is TRBV5-4 and J usage is TRBJ1-2; D is ambiguous. Trimming pared 1 base from V and 3 bases from J, leaving 10 bases between. This CDR3 spans 14 amino acids. CDR1 and CDR2 from the germline V gene are SGHNT and YYREEE (reference sequence). CDR3 loop: CASSLLPADYGYTF. DNA of the CDR3: TGTGCCAGCAGCTTGCTCCCGGCCGACTATGGCTACACCTTC. Variable domain in full (rest from reference TRBV5-4 and TRBJ1-2): ETGVTQSPTHLIKTRGQQVTLRCSSQSGHNTVSWYQQALGQGPQFIFQYYREEENGRGNFPPRFSGLQFPNYSSELNVNALELDDSALYLCASSLLPADYGYTFGSGTRLTVV.

The J gene is TRBJ2-7, the V gene TRBV5-1; perhaps TRBD2 as D (5 bases). CDR3 length equals 15 residues. Germline V gives CDR1 SGHRS, CDR2 YFSETQ. V was clipped by 0 bases and J by 5 bases, with 15 bases between them. The CDR3 is CASSLVPGPADEQYF. The CDR3 nucleotides are TGCGCCAGCAGCTTGGTGCCCGGGCCAGCGGACGAGCAGTACTTC.

This clone was seen a few times. The chain is built from TRBV7-9 and TRBJ1-2; the D is unclear. V dropped 1 base and J dropped 6 bases, with 15 bases sitting between them. There are 15 residues in the CDR3. Per the germline V gene, CDR1 is SEHNR and CDR2 is FQNEAQ (reference sequence). The CDR3 loop reads CASSLGDSRRNGYTF. In nucleotides, the CDR3 is TGTGCCAGCAGCTTAGGCGATTCGCGGCGGAATGGCTACACCTTC.

Note on this clone: This CDR3 is also generated by other DNA sequences in the sample. V usage is TRBV29-1 and J usage is TRBJ2-3; D is unresolved. V lost 6 bases, J lost 2 bases, and 3 bases lay in between. The CDR3 spans 10 residues. Germline CDR1 SQVTM, CDR2 ANQGSEA. DNA of the CDR3: TGCAGCGTGGACACAGATACGCAGTATTTT. Translation gives CSVDTDTQYF.